This TCR beta chain was sequenced during a study of control samples from healthy donors and cancer patients. Germline CDR1 and CDR2: SGHNT and YENEEA. There are 12 residues in the CDR3. The ends were cut back, 5 bases at V and 7 bases at J, with 9 bases in the middle. Sequencing was performed with immunoSEQ multiplex PCR; in TCRdb, only in-frame clones are kept and a portion is missing. The data show about 120,000 clones, more than 75% seen once. Sequenced sample: blood. This chain joins TRBV11-3 and TRBJ2-1, with D possibly matching TRBD2 (5 bases). The sequence was obtained from a young man in good health. CDR3 nucleotide sequence: TGTGCCAGCAGCCTCTTAGCGAATGAGCAGTTCTTC. Its translation is CASSLLANEQFF.